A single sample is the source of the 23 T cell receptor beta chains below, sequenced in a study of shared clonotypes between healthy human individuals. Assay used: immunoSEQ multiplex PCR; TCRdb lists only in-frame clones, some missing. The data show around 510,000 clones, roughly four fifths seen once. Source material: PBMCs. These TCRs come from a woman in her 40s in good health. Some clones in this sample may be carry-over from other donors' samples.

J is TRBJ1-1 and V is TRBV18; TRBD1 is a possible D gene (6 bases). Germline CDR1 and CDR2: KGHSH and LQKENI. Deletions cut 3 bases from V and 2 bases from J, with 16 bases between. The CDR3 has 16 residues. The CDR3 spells CASSPVQGGLNTEAFF. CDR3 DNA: TGTGCCAGCTCACCGGTACAGGGTGGTTTAAACACTGAAGCTTTCTTT.

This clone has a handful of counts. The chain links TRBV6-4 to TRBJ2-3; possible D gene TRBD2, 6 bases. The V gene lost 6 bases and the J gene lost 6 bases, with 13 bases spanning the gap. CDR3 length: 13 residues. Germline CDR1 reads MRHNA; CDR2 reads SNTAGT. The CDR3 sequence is CASRAPGGDTQYF. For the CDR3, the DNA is TGTGCCAGCAGAGCTCCTGGGGGGGATACGCAGTATTTT.

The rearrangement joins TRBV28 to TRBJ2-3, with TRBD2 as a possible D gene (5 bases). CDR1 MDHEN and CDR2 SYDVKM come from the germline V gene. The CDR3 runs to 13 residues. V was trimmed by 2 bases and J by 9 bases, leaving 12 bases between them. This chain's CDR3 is CASSLGRDHTQYF. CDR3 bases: TGTGCCAGCAGTTTAGGACGGGATCACACGCAGTATTTT.

CDR3 protein: CASSPRDYPGGNEQFF. The DNA for the CDR3 is TGTGCCAGCAGCCCAAGGGACTACCCCGGGGGGAATGAGCAGTTCTTC. This chain joins TRBV9 and TRBJ2-1, with 7 bases lining up with TRBD2. The CDR3 consists of 16 residues. In germline, CDR1 is SGDLS, CDR2 YYNGEE. Unmatched junction bases numbered 14, after V lost 4 bases and J lost 7 bases.

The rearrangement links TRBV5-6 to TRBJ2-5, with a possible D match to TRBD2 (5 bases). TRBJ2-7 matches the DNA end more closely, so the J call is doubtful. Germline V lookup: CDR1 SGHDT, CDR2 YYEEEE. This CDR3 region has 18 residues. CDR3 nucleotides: TGTGCCAGCAGCTCCCTCCGGGGTGAGGGAGAGGGATCCTACGAGCAGTACTTC. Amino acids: CASSSLRGEGEGSYEQYF.

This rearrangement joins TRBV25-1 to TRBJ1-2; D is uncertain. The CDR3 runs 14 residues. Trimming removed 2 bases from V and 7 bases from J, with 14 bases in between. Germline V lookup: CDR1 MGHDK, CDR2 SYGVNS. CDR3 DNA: TGTGCCAGCAGTGAAGCTTTGGCGGTTTCTGGCTACACCTTC. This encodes CASSEALAVSGYTF.

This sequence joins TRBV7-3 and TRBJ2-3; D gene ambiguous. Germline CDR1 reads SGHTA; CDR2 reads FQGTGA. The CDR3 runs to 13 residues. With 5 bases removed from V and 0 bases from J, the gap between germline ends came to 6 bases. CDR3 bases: TGTGCCAGCAGCACAGCTAGCACAGATACGCAGTATTTT. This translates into CASSTASTDTQYF.

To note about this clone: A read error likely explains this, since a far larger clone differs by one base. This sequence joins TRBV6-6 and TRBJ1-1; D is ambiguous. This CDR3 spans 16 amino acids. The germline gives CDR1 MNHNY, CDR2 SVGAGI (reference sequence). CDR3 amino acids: CAGSYSGGGPNTEAFF. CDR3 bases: TGTGCCGGCAGTTACTCGGGCGGAGGACCGAACACTGAAGCTTTCTTT.

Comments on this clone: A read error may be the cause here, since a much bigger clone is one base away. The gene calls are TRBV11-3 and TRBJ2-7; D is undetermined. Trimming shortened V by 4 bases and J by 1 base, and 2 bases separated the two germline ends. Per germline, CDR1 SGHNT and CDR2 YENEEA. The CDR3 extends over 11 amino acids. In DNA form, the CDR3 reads TGTGCCAGCAGCTCGTCCTACGAGCAGTACTTC. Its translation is CASSSSYEQYF.

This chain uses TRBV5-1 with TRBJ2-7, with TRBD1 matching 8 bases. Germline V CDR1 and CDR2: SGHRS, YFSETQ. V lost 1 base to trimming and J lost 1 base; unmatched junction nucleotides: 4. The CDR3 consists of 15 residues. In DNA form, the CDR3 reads TGCGCCAGCAGCTTGAGGACAGGGTTGTCCTACGAGCAGTACTTC. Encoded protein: CASSLRTGLSYEQYF.

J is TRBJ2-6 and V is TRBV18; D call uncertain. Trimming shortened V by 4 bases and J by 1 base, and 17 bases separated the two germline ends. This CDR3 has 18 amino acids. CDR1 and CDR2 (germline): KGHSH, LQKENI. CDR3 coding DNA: TGTGCCAGCTCACTTGCTCCGACTGCCCCATCTGGGGCCAACGTCCTGACTTTC. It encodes CASSLAPTAPSGANVLTF.

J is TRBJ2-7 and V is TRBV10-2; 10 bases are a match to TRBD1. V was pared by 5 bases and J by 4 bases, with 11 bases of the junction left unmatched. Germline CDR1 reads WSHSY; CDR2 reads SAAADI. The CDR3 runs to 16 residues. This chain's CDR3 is CASSQPPGTGDYEQYF. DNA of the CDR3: TGCGCCAGCAGTCAACCTCCCGGGACAGGGGATTACGAGCAGTACTTC.

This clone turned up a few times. The CDR3 loop is CASSPHRDFYEQYF. In DNA, the CDR3 is TGTGCCAGCTCCCCTCATCGGGATTTCTACGAGCAGTACTTC. V usage is TRBV18 and J usage is TRBJ2-7; perhaps TRBD2 as D (5 bases). Trimming removed 6 bases from V and 3 bases from J, with 15 bases in between. Germline CDR1 KGHSH, CDR2 LQKENI. The CDR3 spans 14 residues.

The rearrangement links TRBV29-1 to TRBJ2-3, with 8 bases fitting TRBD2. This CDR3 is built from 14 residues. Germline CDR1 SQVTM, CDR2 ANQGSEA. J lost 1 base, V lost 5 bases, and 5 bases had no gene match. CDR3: CSVRAGVGTDTQYF. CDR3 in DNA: TGCAGCGTTCGAGCGGGAGTAGGCACAGATACGCAGTATTTT.

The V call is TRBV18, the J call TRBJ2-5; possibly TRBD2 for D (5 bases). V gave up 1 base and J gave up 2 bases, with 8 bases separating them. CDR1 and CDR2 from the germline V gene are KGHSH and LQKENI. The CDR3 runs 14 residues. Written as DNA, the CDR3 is TGTGCCAGCTCACCACGGAGCGGACAAGAGACCCAGTACTTC. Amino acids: CASSPRSGQETQYF.

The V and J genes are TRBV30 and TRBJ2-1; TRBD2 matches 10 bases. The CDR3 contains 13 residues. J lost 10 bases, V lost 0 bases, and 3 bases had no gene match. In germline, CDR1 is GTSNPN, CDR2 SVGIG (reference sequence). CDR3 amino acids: CAWSVGSGREQFF. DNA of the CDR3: TGTGCCTGGAGTGTAGGTAGCGGGAGGGAGCAGTTCTTC.

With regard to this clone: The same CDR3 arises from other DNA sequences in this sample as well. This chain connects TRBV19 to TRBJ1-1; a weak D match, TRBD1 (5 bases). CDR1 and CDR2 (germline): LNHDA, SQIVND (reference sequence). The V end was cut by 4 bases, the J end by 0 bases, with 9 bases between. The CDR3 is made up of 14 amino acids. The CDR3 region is CASSTPGLNTEAFF. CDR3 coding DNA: TGTGCCAGTAGTACACCGGGACTGAACACTGAAGCTTTCTTT.

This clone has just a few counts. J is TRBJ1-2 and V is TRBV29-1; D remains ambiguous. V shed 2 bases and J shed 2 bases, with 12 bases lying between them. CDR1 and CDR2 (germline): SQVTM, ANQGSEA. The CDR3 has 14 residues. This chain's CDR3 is CSVEKRTSNYGYTF. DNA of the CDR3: TGCAGCGTTGAAAAACGGACGTCGAACTATGGCTACACCTTC. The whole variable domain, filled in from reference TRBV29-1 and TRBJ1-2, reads SAVISQKPSRDICQRGTSLTIQCQVDSQVTMMFWYRQQPGQSLTLIATANQGSEATYESGFVIDKFPISRPNLTFSTLTVSNMSPEDSSIYLCSVEKRTSNYGYTFGSGTRLTVV.

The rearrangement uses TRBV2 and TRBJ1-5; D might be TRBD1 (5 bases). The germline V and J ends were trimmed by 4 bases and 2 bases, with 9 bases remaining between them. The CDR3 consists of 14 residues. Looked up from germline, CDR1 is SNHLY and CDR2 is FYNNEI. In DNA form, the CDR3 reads TGTGCCAGCAGTGGGGGGTGGGGCAATCAGCCCCAGCATTTT. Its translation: CASSGGWGNQPQHF.

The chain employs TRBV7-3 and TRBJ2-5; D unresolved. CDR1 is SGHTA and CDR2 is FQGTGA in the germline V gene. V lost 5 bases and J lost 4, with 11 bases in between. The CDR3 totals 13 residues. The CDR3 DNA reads TGTGCCAGCAGCCCGCGCACCGGAGAGACCCAGTACTTC. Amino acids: CASSPRTGETQYF.

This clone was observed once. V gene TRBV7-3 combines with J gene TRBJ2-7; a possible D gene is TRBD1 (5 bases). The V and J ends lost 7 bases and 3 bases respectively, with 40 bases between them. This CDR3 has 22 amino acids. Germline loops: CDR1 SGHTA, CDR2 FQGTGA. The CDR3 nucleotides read TGTGCCAGCAACCTCAGGGCAGCCAAACCCACTCCACGTCATTTTACAAACTACGAGCAGTACTTC. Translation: CASNLRAAKPTPRHFTNYEQYF.

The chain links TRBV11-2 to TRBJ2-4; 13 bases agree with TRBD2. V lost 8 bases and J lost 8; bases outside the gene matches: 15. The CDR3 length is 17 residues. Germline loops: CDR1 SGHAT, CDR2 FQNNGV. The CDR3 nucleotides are TGTGCCAGCTCACGGACTAGCGGGAGCTCTGGGGGGGACATTCAGTACTTC. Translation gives CASSRTSGSSGGDIQYF.

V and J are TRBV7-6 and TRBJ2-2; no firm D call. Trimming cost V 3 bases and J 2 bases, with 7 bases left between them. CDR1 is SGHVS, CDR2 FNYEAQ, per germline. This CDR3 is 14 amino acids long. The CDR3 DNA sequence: TGTGCCAGCAGCTTTTTAACAAACACCGGGGAGCTGTTTTTT. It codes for CASSFLTNTGELFF. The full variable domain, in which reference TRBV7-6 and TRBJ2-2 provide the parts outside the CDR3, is GAGVSQSPRYKVTKRGQDVALRCDPISGHVSLYWYRQALGQGPEFLTYFNYEAQQDKSGLPNDRFSAERPEGSISTLTIQRTEQRDSAMYRCASSFLTNTGELFFGEGSRLTVL.